This T cell receptor beta chain was captured by sequencing in a study of blood T cell repertoires in COVID-19. Overall study: COVID-19 samples from acute and convalescent phases originated in the United States, Italy and Spain. T cells, B-cell-depleted T cells, or PBMCs supplied cDNA or gDNA.

Original methodology: Amplification of reference gene primers was used by the study to estimate nucleated cell counts. Profiling relied on immunoSEQ multiplex PCR, and the TCRdb table lists in-frame clones only, not all of them. Clonal size and the V and J genes are those of that table, whereas D and trimming came from the DNA. The sample has 300,000 to 350,000 clones; approximately 90% are singletons. This receptor was taken from a man aged 18 to 29 with active or convalescent COVID-19. The sequenced sample was peripheral blood.

In DNA, the CDR3 is TGTGCCAGCAGCGCAGGGACAGGGGCGGGTGAAAAACTGTTTTTT. Translation gives CASSAGTGAGEKLFF. The V call is TRBV5-8, the J call TRBJ1-4; 10 nucleotides agree with TRBD1. The CDR3 is 15 residues long. The V and J ends lost 4 bases and 7 bases, in that order; junction bases with no gene match: 7. CDR1 is SGHTS, CDR2 YDEGEE, per germline.